This T cell receptor (beta chain) was documented in a study of T cells in Graves' hyperthyroidism and ophthalmopathy. Study-wide results and caveats: Before onset, ophthalmopathy was predicted by the model a median 6.5 months earlier.

There were TCR beta CDR3 regions amplified from RNA transcripts. Primed by the HTBI set, a first-round RT-PCR was run on the TCR CDR3. Using its own MiXCR run on the multiplex PCR reads, TCRdb lists one record per CDR3 protein. The sample shows 750,000 to 900,000 distinct CDR3 sequences, 38% of them seen only once. The CDR3 loop spans 16 amino acids. Germline V lookup: CDR1 SEHNR, CDR2 FQNEAQ (reference sequence). V lost 5 bases and J lost 2, with 18 bases in between. This clonotype was seen more than once but under ten times. Its antigen is not identified. These patients, aged 18 to 65, had recently diagnosed hyperthyroidism lasting under 2 months. Diagnoses were established using clinical symptoms, serum thyroxine and TRAb, thyroid ultrasound and orbital computed tomography.

The V call is TRBV7-9, the J call TRBJ1-1; tentatively, D is TRBD1 (6 bases). The source is a man aged 18 to 30 with Graves' hyperthyroidism. The sequenced material came from blood. The CDR3 loop reads CASSQERGGVNTEAFF. The DNA of the CDR3 is TGTGCCAGCAGCCAAGAGAGAGGGGGAGTCAACACTGAAGCTTTCTTT.